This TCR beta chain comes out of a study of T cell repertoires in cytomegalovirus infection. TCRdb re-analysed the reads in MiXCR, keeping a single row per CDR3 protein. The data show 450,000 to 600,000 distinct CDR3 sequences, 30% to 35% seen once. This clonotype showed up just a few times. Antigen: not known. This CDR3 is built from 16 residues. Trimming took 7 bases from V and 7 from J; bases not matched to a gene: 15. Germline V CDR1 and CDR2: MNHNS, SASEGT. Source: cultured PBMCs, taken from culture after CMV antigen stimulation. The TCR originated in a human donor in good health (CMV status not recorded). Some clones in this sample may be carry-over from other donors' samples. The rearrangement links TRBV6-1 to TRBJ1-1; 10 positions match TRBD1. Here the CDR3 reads CASTLTTPTGGYEAFF. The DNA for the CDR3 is TGTGCCAGCACCCTTACAACCCCGACAGGGGGCTATGAAGCTTTCTTT.